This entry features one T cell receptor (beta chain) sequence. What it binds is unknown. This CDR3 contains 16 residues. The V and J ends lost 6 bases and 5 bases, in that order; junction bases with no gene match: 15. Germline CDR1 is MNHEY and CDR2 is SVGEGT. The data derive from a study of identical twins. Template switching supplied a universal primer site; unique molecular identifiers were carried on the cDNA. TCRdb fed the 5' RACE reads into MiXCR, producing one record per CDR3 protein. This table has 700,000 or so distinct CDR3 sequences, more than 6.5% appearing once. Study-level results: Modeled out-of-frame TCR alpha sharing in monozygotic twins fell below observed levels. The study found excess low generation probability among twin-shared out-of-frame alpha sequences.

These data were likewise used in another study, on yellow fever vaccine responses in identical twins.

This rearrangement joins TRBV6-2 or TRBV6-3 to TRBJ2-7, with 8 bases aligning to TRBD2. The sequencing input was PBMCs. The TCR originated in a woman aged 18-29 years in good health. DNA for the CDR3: TGTGCCAGCAGAGACCCTTATTCAGCGGGAGATAACGAGCAGTACTTC. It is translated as CASRDPYSAGDNEQYF.